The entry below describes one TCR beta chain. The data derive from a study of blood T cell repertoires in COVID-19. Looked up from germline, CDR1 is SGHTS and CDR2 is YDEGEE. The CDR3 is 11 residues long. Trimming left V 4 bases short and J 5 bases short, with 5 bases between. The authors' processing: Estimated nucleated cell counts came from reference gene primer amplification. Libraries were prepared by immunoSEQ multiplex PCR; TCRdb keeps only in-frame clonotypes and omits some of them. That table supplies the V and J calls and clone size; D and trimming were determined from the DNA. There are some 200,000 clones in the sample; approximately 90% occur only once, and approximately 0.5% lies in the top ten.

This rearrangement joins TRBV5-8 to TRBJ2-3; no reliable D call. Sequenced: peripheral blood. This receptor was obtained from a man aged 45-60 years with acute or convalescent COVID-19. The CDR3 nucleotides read TGTGCCAGCAGCGTCGGAGATACGCAGTATTTT. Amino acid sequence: CASSVGDTQYF.